This T cell receptor (beta chain) was sequenced during a study of cytomegalovirus exposure and HLA in healthy donors. Study-level information: The study placed roughly four fifths of its approximately 360 genotyped donors in the Caucasian-associated ancestry cluster. Regarding the study as a whole: High sensitivity and specificity were reportedly achieved when the classifier diagnosed cytomegalovirus status.

CDR1 and CDR2 (germline): SGHRS, YFSETQ. V lost 0 bases to trimming and J lost 0 bases, with 4 bases between them. CDR3 length equals 14 residues. The table lists this clone with many counts. Its antigen is unidentified. The PCR employed 60 Vbeta primers together with 13 Jbeta primers. The data were produced by immunoSEQ multiplex PCR, yet TCRdb's version contains in-frame clones alone and is incomplete. In the table there are about 120,000 clones, under 12% of which are singletons. The receptor's source is a woman younger than 30 in good health and CMV-seropositive. The source material was PBMCs. The rearrangement links TRBV5-1 to TRBJ1-3, with D unresolved. CDR3 sequence reads: CASSLGASGNTIYF. The CDR3 DNA reads TGCGCCAGCAGCTTGGGGGCCTCTGGAAACACCATATATTTT.